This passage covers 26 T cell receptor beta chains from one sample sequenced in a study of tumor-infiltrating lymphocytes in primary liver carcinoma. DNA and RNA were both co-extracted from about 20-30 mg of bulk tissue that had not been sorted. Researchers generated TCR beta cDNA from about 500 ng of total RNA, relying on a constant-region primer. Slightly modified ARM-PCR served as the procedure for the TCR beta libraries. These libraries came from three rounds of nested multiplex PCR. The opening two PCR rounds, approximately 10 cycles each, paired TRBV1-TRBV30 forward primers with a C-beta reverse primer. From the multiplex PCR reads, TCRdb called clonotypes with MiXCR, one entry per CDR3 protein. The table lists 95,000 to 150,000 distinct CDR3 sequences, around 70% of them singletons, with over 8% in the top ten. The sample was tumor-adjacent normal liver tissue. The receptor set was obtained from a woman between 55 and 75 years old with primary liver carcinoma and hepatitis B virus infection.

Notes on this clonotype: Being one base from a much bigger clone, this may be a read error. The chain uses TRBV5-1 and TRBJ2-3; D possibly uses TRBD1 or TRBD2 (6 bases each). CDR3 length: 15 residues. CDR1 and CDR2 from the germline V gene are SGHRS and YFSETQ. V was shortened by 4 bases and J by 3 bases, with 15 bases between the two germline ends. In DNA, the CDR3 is TGCGCCAGCAGCCCGACTAGAGGACAGACAGATACGCAGTATTTT. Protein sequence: CASSPTRGQTDTQYF.

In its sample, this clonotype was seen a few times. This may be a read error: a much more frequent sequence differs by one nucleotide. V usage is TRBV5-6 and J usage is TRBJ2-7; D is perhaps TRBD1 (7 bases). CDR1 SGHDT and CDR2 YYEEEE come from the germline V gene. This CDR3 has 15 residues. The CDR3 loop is CTSSFRGTASYEQYF. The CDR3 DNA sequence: TGTACCAGCAGCTTCCGCGGGACAGCATCCTACGAGCAGTACTTC.

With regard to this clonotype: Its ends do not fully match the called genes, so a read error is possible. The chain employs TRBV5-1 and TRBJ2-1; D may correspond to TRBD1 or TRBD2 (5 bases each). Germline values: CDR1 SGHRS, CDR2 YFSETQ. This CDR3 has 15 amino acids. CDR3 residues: CASCLGVSSYNEQFF. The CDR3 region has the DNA TGTGCCAGCTGCTTGGGGGTAAGCTCCTACAATGAGCAGTTCTTC. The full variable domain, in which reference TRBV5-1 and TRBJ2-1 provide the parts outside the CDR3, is KAGVTQTPRYLIKTRGQQVTLSCSPISGHRSVSWYQQTPGQGLQFLFEYFSETQRNKGNFPGRFSGRQFSNSRSEMNVSTLELGDSALYLCASCLGVSSYNEQFFGPGTRLTVL.

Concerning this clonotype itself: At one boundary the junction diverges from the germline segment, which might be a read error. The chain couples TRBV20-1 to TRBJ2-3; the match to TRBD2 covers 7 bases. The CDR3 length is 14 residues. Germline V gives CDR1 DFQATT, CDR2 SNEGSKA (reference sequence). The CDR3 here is CSARAGLYTDTQYF. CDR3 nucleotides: TGTAGTGCTAGAGCGGGACTCTATACAGATACGCAGTATTTT.

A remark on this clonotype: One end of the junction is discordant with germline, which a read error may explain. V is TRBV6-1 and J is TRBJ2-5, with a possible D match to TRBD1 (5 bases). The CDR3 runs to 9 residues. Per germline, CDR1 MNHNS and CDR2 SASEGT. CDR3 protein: CASNEGVYF. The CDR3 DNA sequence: TGTGCCAGCAATGAAGGGGTCTATTTC.

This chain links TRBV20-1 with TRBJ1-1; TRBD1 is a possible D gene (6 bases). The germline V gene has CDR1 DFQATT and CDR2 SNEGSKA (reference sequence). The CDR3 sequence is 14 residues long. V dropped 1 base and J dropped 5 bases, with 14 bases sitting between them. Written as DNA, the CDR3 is TGCAGTGCTAGAGTCCCAAAAGGGGGGACTGAAGCTTTCTTT. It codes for CSARVPKGGTEAFF.

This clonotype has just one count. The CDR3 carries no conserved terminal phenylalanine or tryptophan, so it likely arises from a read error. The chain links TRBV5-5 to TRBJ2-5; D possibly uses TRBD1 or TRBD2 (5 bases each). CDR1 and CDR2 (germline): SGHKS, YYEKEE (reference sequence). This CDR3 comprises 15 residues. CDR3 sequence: CASSLGATGRETQYS. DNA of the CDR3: TGTGCCAGCAGCTTGGGGGCTACGGGGCGAGAGACGCAGTACTCC.

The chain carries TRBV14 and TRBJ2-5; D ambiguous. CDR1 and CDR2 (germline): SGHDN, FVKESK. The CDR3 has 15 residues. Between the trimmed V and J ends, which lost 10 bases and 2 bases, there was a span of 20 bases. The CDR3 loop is CATSQDLAIQETQYF. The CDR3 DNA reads TGTGCCACCAGTCAAGATCTTGCCATTCAAGAGACCCAGTACTTC.

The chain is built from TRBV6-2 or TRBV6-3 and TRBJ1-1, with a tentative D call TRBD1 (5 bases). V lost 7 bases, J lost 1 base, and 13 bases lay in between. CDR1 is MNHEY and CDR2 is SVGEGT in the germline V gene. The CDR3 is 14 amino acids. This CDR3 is CASIHGGSNTEAFF. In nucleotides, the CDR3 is TGTGCCAGCATTCACGGGGGGTCGAACACTGAAGCTTTCTTT.

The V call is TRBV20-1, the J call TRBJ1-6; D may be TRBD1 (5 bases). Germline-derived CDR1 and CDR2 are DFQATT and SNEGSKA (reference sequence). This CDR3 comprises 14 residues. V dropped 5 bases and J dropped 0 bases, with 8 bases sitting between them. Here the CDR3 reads CSAWGSSYNSPLHF. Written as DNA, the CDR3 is TGCAGTGCTTGGGGCAGCTCCTATAATTCACCCCTCCACTTT.

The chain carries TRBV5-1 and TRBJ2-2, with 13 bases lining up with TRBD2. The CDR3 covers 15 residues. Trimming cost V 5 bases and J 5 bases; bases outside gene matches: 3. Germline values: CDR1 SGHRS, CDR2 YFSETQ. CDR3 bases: TGCGCCAGCAGGTCGGGACTAGCGGGAACCGGGGAGCTGTTTTTT. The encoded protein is CASRSGLAGTGELFF.

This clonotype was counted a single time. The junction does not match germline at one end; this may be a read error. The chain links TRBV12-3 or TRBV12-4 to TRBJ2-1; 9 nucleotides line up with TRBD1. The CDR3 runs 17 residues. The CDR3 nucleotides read TGTGTCAGCAGTGACCCCGGTACAGGGGGCCTTTTCAATGAGCAGTTCTTC. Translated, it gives CVSSDPGTGGLFNEQFF.

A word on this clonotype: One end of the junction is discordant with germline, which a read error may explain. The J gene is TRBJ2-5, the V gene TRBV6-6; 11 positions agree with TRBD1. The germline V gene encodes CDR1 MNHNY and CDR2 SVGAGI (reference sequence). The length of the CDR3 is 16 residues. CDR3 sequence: CASSSRDRGCQEIQYF. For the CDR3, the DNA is TGTGCCAGCAGTTCCCGGGACAGGGGGTGCCAAGAGATCCAGTACTTC.

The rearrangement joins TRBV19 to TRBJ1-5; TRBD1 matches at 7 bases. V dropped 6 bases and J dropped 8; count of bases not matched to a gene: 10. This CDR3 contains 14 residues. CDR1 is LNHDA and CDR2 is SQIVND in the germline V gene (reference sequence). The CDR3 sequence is CASSPDRLNEPQHF. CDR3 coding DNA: TGTGCCAGTAGCCCGGACAGGTTAAATGAGCCCCAGCATTTT.

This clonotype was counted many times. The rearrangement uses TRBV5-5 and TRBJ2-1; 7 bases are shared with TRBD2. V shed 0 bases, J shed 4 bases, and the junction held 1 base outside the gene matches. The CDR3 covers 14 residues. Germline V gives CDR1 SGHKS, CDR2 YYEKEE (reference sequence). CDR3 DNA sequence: TGTGCCAGCAGCTTGGGACTAGCTTACAATGAGCAGTTCTTC. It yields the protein CASSLGLAYNEQFF.

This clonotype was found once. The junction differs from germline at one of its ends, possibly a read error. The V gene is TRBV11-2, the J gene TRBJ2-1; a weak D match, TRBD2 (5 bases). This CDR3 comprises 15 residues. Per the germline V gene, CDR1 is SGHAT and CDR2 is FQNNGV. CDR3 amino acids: CANSLPGLCDNEQFF. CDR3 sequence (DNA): TGTGCCAACAGCTTGCCGGGGTTATGTGACAATGAGCAGTTCTTC.

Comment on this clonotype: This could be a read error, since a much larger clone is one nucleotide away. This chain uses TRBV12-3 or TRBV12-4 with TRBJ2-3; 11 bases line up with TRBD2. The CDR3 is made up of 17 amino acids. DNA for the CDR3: TGTGTCAGCAGTTTAGAGGTAGCGGGAGGGCCCAGAGGTACGCAGTATTTT. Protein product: CVSSLEVAGGPRGTQYF.

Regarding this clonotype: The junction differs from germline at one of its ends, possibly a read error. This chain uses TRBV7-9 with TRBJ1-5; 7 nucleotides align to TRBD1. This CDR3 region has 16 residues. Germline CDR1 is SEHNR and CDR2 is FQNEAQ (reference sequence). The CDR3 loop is CASSRGDRGQGQPRHF. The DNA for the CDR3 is TGTGCCAGCAGCCGTGGGGATAGGGGGCAAGGTCAGCCCCGGCATTTT.

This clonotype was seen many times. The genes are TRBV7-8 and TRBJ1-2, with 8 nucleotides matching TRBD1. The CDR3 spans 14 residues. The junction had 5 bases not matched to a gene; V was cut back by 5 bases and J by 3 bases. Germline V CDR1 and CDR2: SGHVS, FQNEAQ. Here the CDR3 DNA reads TGTGCCAGCAGCAGCGGGACAGGAGACTATGGCTACACCTTC. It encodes CASSSGTGDYGYTF.

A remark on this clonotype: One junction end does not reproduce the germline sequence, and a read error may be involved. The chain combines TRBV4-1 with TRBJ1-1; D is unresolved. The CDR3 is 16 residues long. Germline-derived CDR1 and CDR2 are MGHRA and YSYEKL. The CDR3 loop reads CARSQDLVSTDTEALF. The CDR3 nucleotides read TGCGCCAGGAGCCAAGATTTGGTCAGCACCGACACTGAAGCTCTCTTT.

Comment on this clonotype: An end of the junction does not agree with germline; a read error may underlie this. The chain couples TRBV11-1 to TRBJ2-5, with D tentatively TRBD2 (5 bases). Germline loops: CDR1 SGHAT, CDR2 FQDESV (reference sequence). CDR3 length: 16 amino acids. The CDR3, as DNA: TGTGCCAGCAGTTTAGGATTGGACGCCTCACTAGAGGTCCAGTACTTC. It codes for CASSLGLDASLEVQYF.

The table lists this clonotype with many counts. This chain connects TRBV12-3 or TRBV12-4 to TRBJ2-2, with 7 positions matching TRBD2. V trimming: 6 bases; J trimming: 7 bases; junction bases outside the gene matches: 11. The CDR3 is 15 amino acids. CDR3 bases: TGTGCCAGCAGCCCGCGTGGGGGGGGGGACGGGGAGCTGTTTTTT. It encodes CASSPRGGGDGELFF.

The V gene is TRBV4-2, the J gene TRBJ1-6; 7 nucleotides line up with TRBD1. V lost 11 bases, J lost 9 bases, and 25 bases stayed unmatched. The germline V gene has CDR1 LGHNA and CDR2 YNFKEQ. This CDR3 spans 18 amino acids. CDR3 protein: CAGNQEVLRGHVRSPLHF. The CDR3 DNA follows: TGTGCCGGCAACCAAGAGGTTCTAAGGGGGCATGTTCGTTCACCCCTCCACTTT.

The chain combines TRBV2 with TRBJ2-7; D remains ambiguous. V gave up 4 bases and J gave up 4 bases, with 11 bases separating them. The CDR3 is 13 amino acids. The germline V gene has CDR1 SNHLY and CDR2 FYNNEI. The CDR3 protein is CASSGTVIYEQYF. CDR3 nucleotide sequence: TGTGCCAGCAGTGGAACAGTGATATACGAGCAGTACTTC.

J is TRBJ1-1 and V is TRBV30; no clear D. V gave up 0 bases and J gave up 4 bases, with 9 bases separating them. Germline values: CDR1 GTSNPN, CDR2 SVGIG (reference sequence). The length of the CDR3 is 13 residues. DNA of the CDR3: TGTGCCTGGAGTGTGGAATTGACCACTGAAGCTTTCTTT. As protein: CAWSVELTTEAFF.

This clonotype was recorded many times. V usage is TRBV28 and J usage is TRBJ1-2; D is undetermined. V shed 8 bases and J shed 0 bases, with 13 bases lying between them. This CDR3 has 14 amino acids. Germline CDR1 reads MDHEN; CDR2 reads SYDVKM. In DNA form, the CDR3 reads TGTGCCAGCCTAGGGAGTCCAACTAACTATGGCTACACCTTC. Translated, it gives CASLGSPTNYGYTF.